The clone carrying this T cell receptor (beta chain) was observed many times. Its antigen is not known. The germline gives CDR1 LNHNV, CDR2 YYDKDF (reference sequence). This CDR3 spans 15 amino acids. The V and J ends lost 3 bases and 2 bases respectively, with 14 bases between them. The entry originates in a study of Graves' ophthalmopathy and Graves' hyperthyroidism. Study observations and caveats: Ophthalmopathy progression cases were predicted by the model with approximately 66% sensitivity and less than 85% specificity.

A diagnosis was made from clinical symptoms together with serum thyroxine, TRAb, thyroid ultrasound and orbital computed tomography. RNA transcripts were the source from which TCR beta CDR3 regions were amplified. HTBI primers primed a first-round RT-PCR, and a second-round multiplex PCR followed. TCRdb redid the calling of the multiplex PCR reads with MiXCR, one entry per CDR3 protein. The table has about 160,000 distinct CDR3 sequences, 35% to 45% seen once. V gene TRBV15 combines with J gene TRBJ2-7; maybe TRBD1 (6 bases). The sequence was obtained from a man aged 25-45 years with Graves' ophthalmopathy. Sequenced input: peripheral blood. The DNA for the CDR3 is TGTGCCACCAGCAGCTACTTACAGGGTCCCTACGAGCAGTACTTC. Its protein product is CATSSYLQGPYEQYF.